The next 7 T cell receptor beta chains were all read from a single sample in a study of identical twins. A single record per CDR3 protein comes from TCRdb applying MiXCR to the 5' RACE reads. The sample shows 690,000 or so distinct CDR3 sequences, 5.5% to 6.5% of them seen only once. Sequenced input: naive T cells sorted from blood. The receptors here all came from a man aged 18 to 29 in good health.

This chain joins TRBV11-2 and TRBJ1-5; perhaps TRBD1 as D (5 bases). CDR1 SGHAT and CDR2 FQNNGV come from the germline V gene. Trimming stripped 1 base from V and 6 bases from J, with 13 bases between. The CDR3 runs 15 residues. This CDR3 is CASSLGGGISQPQHF. CDR3 nucleotides: TGTGCCAGCAGCTTAGGTGGGGGGATCAGTCAGCCCCAGCATTTT.

The gene calls are TRBV27 and TRBJ2-3; D call uncertain. This CDR3 is built from 11 residues. Germline values: CDR1 MNHEY, CDR2 SMNVEV (reference sequence). The V end was cut by 7 bases, the J end by 4 bases, with 6 bases between. Written as DNA, the CDR3 is TGTGCCAGCATAATGGCAGATACGCAGTATTTT. It encodes CASIMADTQYF.

This clonotype has ten or more counts. The chain has TRBV20-1 and TRBJ2-3, with D maybe TRBD2 (5 bases). V dropped 6 bases and J dropped 10 bases, with 17 bases sitting between them. Per the germline V gene, CDR1 is DFQATT and CDR2 is SNEGSKA (reference sequence). The CDR3 length is 12 residues. The CDR3 is CSAPALASAQYF. The CDR3 DNA follows: TGCAGTGCACCAGCCCTAGCCAGTGCGCAGTATTTT.

The chain combines TRBV18 with TRBJ2-7; D perhaps matches TRBD2 (5 bases). The CDR3 loop spans 14 amino acids. Trimming stripped 1 base from V and 2 bases from J, with 9 bases between. Germline lookup yields CDR1 KGHSH and CDR2 LQKENI. The chain's CDR3 is CASSPQMGAYEQYF. DNA of the CDR3: TGTGCCAGCTCACCACAGATGGGAGCCTACGAGCAGTACTTC.

This clonotype has ten or more counts. V is TRBV5-1 and J is TRBJ2-3; 9 nucleotides match TRBD2. Germline loops: CDR1 SGHRS, CDR2 YFSETQ. CDR3 length equals 16 residues. Germline trimming cut 8 bases from V and 5 bases from J; bases unmatched to any gene: 15. CDR3: CASRPVAGGPVDTQYF. CDR3 nucleotides: TGCGCCAGTAGGCCCGTTGCGGGAGGGCCTGTAGATACGCAGTATTTT.

A few counts support this clonotype. The DNA of the CDR3 is TGCGCCAGCAGCTTGGGGCAGGTCAAAGGAAACACCATATATTTT. Protein sequence: CASSLGQVKGNTIYF. The rearrangement joins TRBV5-1 to TRBJ1-3, with no clear D. The V gene lost 0 bases and the J gene lost 4 bases, with 11 bases spanning the gap. Germline V gene lookup returns CDR1 SGHRS and CDR2 YFSETQ. The CDR3 spans 15 residues. Full variable domain (outside the CDR3, taken from reference TRBV5-1 and TRBJ1-3): KAGVTQTPRYLIKTRGQQVTLSCSPISGHRSVSWYQQTPGQGLQFLFEYFSETQRNKGNFPGRFSGRQFSNSRSEMNVSTLELGDSALYLCASSLGQVKGNTIYFGEGSWLTVV.

This clonotype was seen a handful of times. The chain has TRBV20-1 and TRBJ1-1; D call uncertain. V was shortened by 3 bases and J by 2 bases, with 10 bases between the two germline ends. The CDR3 consists of 13 residues. Germline CDR1 DFQATT, CDR2 SNEGSKA (reference sequence). This chain's CDR3 is CSASAGANTEAFF. The CDR3 DNA reads as TGCAGTGCTAGCGCGGGAGCCAACACTGAAGCTTTCTTT.